One sample yielded the 10 T cell receptor beta chains listed below, sequenced in a study of blood T cell repertoires in COVID-19. Profiled with immunoSEQ multiplex PCR; TCRdb holds only in-frame clones, not every one. The sample lists fewer than 200,000 clones, around 78% occurring once. What was sequenced was PBMCs or T cells enriched from blood (not recorded which). All receptors derive from a woman between 50 and 59 years old who had recovered from COVID-19.

The V call is TRBV27, the J call TRBJ1-5, with D possibly matching TRBD1 (6 bases). The CDR3 is made up of 20 amino acids. The V end lost 5 bases, the J end lost 1 base, and 27 bases lay between the germline ends. Per the germline V gene, CDR1 is MNHEY and CDR2 is SMNVEV (reference sequence). The CDR3, as DNA: TGTGCCAGCAGTCCAACTTCCTGGGACACAGCATCGATAAGCAATCAGCCCCAGCATTTT. Residues: CASSPTSWDTASISNQPQHF.

The chain links TRBV19 to TRBJ1-1; 8 positions match TRBD1. The V gene end was trimmed by 10 bases and the J gene end by 0 bases; junction bases not matched to a gene: 4. Germline V CDR1 and CDR2: LNHDA, SQIVND (reference sequence). The CDR3 sequence is 13 residues long. The CDR3 region has the DNA TGTGCCATTTCGACAGGGGTGAACACTGAAGCTTTCTTT. It yields the protein CAISTGVNTEAFF.

The chain employs TRBV24-1 and TRBJ2-1; D remains ambiguous. The V end was cut by 4 bases, the J end by 15 bases, with 18 bases between. The CDR3 sequence is 13 residues long. CDR1 KGHDR and CDR2 SFDVKD come from the germline V gene. The CDR3 coding sequence is TGTGCCACCAGTGACGAGTACCAGGTTGTAACGTTCTTC. This encodes CATSDEYQVVTFF.

The count of this clone is one. The J gene is TRBJ1-4, the V gene TRBV3-1 (or the pseudogene TRBV3-2), with D maybe TRBD1 (5 bases). CDR1 and CDR2 from the germline V gene are LGHDT and YNNKEL (reference sequence). The CDR3 has 16 residues. V lost 4 bases to trimming and J lost 0 bases, with 12 bases between them. In nucleotides, the CDR3 is TGTGCCAGCAGCCCCCTAGGGGTTTCAACTAATGAAAAACTGTTTTTT. Its protein product is CASSPLGVSTNEKLFF.

J is TRBJ1-1 and V is TRBV24-1, with D maybe TRBD1 (5 bases). The V gene lost 7 bases and the J gene lost 1 base, with 6 bases spanning the gap. The germline V gene has CDR1 KGHDR and CDR2 SFDVKD. The CDR3 runs to 12 residues. The CDR3 loop is CATRGPNTEAFF. The CDR3 DNA follows: TGTGCCACCAGGGGGCCGAACACTGAAGCTTTCTTT.

This chain joins TRBV5-1 and TRBJ1-4; no reliable D call. V lost 4 bases and J lost 8, with 18 bases in between. The CDR3 runs 15 residues. Per germline, CDR1 SGHRS and CDR2 YFSETQ. CDR3 protein: CASSIVPIGGEKLFF. The CDR3 nucleotides read TGCGCCAGCAGCATAGTCCCTATCGGAGGGGAAAAACTGTTTTTT.

This rearrangement joins TRBV13 to TRBJ1-2; no clear D. The CDR3 covers 13 residues. Germline V gives CDR1 PRHDT, CDR2 FYEKMQ (reference sequence). With 5 bases removed from V and 4 bases from J, the gap between germline ends came to 11 bases. The CDR3 DNA reads as TGTGCCAGCAGCCGAACCGGTGGCTATGGCTACACCTTC. Amino acid sequence: CASSRTGGYGYTF.

The CDR3 reads CASSDTGERQPQHF. The CDR3 coding sequence is TGTGCCAGTAGCGATACAGGGGAGCGACAGCCCCAGCATTTT. This chain joins TRBV19 and TRBJ1-5, with 7 nucleotides matching TRBD1. This CDR3 is built from 14 residues. Germline V gives CDR1 LNHDA, CDR2 SQIVND (reference sequence). J lost 7 bases, V lost 6 bases, and 9 bases had no gene match.

The chain combines TRBV7-9 with TRBJ1-4; TRBD1 agrees at 9 bases. The germline CDR1 and CDR2 sequences are SEHNR and FQNEAQ (reference sequence). The CDR3 length is 15 residues. The J segment lost 8 bases and the V segment lost 0 bases, leaving 4 bases of the junction unmatched. This chain's CDR3 is CASSLAGTGKEKLFF. The CDR3 DNA reads TGTGCCAGCAGCTTAGCCGGGACAGGGAAGGAAAAACTGTTTTTT.

This chain uses TRBV19 with TRBJ2-5, with D possibly TRBD2 on 5 matching bases. V shed 3 bases and J shed 5 bases, with 10 bases lying between them. CDR3 length: 13 residues. The V gene's germline CDR1 is LNHDA and CDR2 SQIVND (reference sequence). The CDR3 sequence: CASSIGVRETQYF. CDR3 DNA sequence: TGTGCCAGTAGTATCGGGGTGCGTGAGACCCAGTACTTC.